These 31 T cell receptor beta chains share one sample of origin, sequenced in a study of T cell changes during pregnancy in multiple sclerosis. Sequenced by immunoSEQ multiplex PCR; TCRdb stores in-frame clones only, minus some. The sample contains about 110,000 clones, about 94% of which appear only once. The specimen comprised peripheral blood, sampled in the third trimester of pregnancy. The source is a female donor with multiple sclerosis, enrolled in a pregnancy study.

The chain recombines TRBV7-3 with TRBJ2-1; tentative D call: TRBD2 (6 bases). The CDR3 extends over 15 amino acids. Trimming stripped 5 bases from V and 8 bases from J, with 19 bases between. Per the germline V gene, CDR1 is SGHTA and CDR2 is FQGTGA. CDR3 loop: CASSPEGRSIDEQFF. The CDR3 coding sequence is TGTGCCAGCAGCCCCGAGGGGAGGTCGATAGATGAGCAGTTCTTC.

This chain connects TRBV5-4 to TRBJ2-2; possibly TRBD1 for D (6 bases). CDR1 and CDR2 (germline): SGHNT, YYREEE (reference sequence). This CDR3 has 16 residues. The V end was cut by 2 bases, the J end by 4 bases, with 15 bases between. CDR3 protein: CASSLELRGGTGELFF. Written as DNA, the CDR3 is TGTGCCAGCAGCTTAGAACTCAGAGGGGGCACCGGGGAGCTGTTTTTT.

The chain combines TRBV6-1 with TRBJ1-6; D is unclear. The CDR3 has 14 amino acids. V shed 1 base and J shed 6 bases, with 7 bases lying between them. CDR1 is MNHNS and CDR2 is SASEGT in the germline V gene. Written as DNA, the CDR3 is TGTGCCAGCAGTGAAGTTACGGGTAATTCACCCCTCCACTTT. This sequence encodes CASSEVTGNSPLHF.

This clone was detected once. The chain couples TRBV27 to TRBJ2-3, with D hard to call. Trimming left V 5 bases short and J 4 bases short, with 16 bases between. The CDR3 runs to 15 residues. Per germline, CDR1 MNHEY and CDR2 SMNVEV (reference sequence). CDR3 coding DNA: TGTGCCAGCAGTAACCACCCCAACTTTGCAGATACGCAGTATTTT. As protein: CASSNHPNFADTQYF.

V is TRBV9 and J is TRBJ2-1; TRBD2 aligns across 10 bases. Germline values: CDR1 SGDLS, CDR2 YYNGEE. The V gene end was trimmed by 2 bases and the J gene end by 6 bases; junction bases not matched to a gene: 5. CDR3 length: 15 amino acids. The CDR3 sequence: CASSVGTSAGNEQFF. The CDR3 DNA sequence: TGTGCCAGCAGCGTCGGGACTAGCGCTGGCAATGAGCAGTTCTTC.

This rearrangement joins TRBV6-1 to TRBJ1-5, with 7 bases matching TRBD1. Germline-derived CDR1 and CDR2 are MNHNS and SASEGT. V trimming: 1 base; J trimming: 7 bases; junction bases outside the gene matches: 1. The CDR3 runs 13 residues. Here the CDR3 reads CASSEGQGQPQHF. The CDR3 coding sequence is TGTGCCAGCAGTGAAGGACAGGGCCAGCCCCAGCATTTT.

The chain uses TRBV11-3 and TRBJ2-5, with 9 bases that match TRBD1. Trimming removed 5 bases from V and 5 bases from J; junction bases left unmatched: 9. The germline gives CDR1 SGHNT, CDR2 YENEEA. CDR3 length: 15 amino acids. CDR3 residues: CASSPRTGAGETQYF. Here the CDR3 DNA reads TGTGCCAGCAGCCCTCGGACAGGGGCAGGGGAGACCCAGTACTTC.

The CDR3 region has the DNA TGTGCCAGCAGCCAAACCTGGAGCTTCGCTGAAGCTTTCTTT. Its protein product is CASSQTWSFAEAFF. The gene calls are TRBV14 and TRBJ1-1; no firm D call. The ends were cut back, 2 bases at V and 6 bases at J, with 13 bases in the middle. The CDR3 spans 14 residues. Per the germline V gene, CDR1 is SGHDN and CDR2 is FVKESK.

This clone showed up just once. The V gene is TRBV5-4, the J gene TRBJ2-6; the match to TRBD1 covers 9 bases. From germline, CDR1 is SGHNT and CDR2 YYREEE (reference sequence). This CDR3 contains 19 residues. J lost 0 bases, V lost 0 bases, and 7 bases had no gene match. The CDR3 DNA sequence: TGTGCCAGCAGCTTGGGGCGCGACAGGGGGGCCTCTGGGGCCAACGTCCTGACTTTC. Amino acids: CASSLGRDRGASGANVLTF.

V is TRBV21-1 and J is TRBJ2-7; the table's D call TRBD1 went unverified against the DNA. TRBV21-1 corresponds to a pseudogene. The CDR3 totals 16 residues. The CDR3 reads CASSKDRGQSSYEQYF. DNA of the CDR3: TGTGCCAGCAGCAAAGATCGAGGACAGAGCTCCTACGAGCAGTACTTC.

This chain joins TRBV13 and TRBJ2-7; possible D gene TRBD2, 7 bases. Trimming left V 4 bases short and J 3 bases short, with 16 bases between. The CDR3 has 15 residues. Germline-derived CDR1 and CDR2 are PRHDT and FYEKMQ (reference sequence). CDR3 residues: CASSSPRGAGYEQYF. The DNA for the CDR3 is TGTGCCAGCAGCTCCCCCCGGGGGGCAGGCTACGAGCAGTACTTC.

The table lists this clone with a few counts. V gene TRBV27 combines with J gene TRBJ1-5; 7 bases line up with TRBD1. J was trimmed by 6 bases and V by 4 bases; bases with no gene match: 6. Germline CDR1 and CDR2: MNHEY and SMNVEV (reference sequence). The CDR3 extends over 14 amino acids. This CDR3 is CASSSNEGAQPQHF. In DNA form, the CDR3 reads TGTGCCAGCAGTTCCAACGAGGGGGCTCAGCCCCAGCATTTT.

The genes are TRBV5-1 and TRBJ2-7, with 8 bases matching TRBD1. V shed 3 bases and J 5 bases; nucleotides not matched to a gene: 7. The CDR3 runs 14 residues. Germline CDR1 reads SGHRS; CDR2 reads YFSETQ. CDR3 loop: CASSSLTGEDEQYF. As DNA, the CDR3 is TGCGCCAGCAGCTCGTTGACAGGGGAGGACGAGCAGTACTTC.

The rearrangement joins TRBV7-9 to TRBJ2-1; 8 nucleotides agree with TRBD2. CDR1 SEHNR and CDR2 FQNEAQ come from the germline V gene (reference sequence). J lost 2 bases, V lost 1 base, and 10 bases had no gene match. The CDR3 has 18 amino acids. CDR3 region: CASSLGSLAGPPYNEQFF. CDR3 coding DNA: TGTGCCAGCAGCTTAGGTAGCCTAGCGGGTCCTCCCTACAATGAGCAGTTCTTC.

The chain recombines TRBV11-2 with TRBJ2-7; 8 nucleotides match TRBD2. CDR1 and CDR2 from the germline V gene are SGHAT and FQNNGV. The trim removed 0 bases at V and 5 bases at J, leaving 9 bases unmatched. This CDR3 contains 16 residues. In DNA form, the CDR3 reads TGTGCCAGCAGCTTAGAGTACCCGGGGGGGTACCACGAGCAGTACTTC. This translates into CASSLEYPGGYHEQYF.

The table lists this clone with a count of one. The CDR3 bases are TGTGCCAGCAGCGTAGCTTCAGGCCAAAGGTCAGATACGCAGTATTTT. Encoded protein: CASSVASGQRSDTQYF. V and J are TRBV9 and TRBJ2-3; D gene unclear. Looked up from germline, CDR1 is SGDLS and CDR2 is YYNGEE. The CDR3 has 16 residues. Trimming left V 0 bases short and J 4 bases short, with 15 bases between.

This rearrangement joins TRBV18 to TRBJ2-7; 10 bases line up with TRBD1. The CDR3 has 15 amino acids. V was clipped by 4 bases and J by 7 bases; unmatched bases: 10. CDR1 and CDR2 from the germline V gene are KGHSH and LQKENI. DNA for the CDR3: TGTGCCAGCTCACGGGGACAGGGGAGCGTACTGGAGCAGTACTTC. Translating it yields CASSRGQGSVLEQYF. Combining the CDR3 with reference TRBV18 and TRBJ2-7 gives the whole variable domain NAGVMQNPRHLVRRRGQEARLRCSPMKGHSHVYWYRQLPEEGLKFMVYLQKENIIDESGMPKERFSAEFPKEGPSILRIQQVVRGDSAAYFCASSRGQGSVLEQYFGPGTRLTVT.

This chain uses TRBV9 with TRBJ2-7; no clear D gene. This CDR3 has 14 amino acids. CDR1 is SGDLS, CDR2 YYNGEE, per germline. V lost 2 bases to trimming and J lost 3 bases, with 12 bases between them. CDR3 sequence reads: CASSVAAVGYEQYF. In DNA, the CDR3 is TGTGCCAGCAGCGTGGCGGCGGTAGGCTACGAGCAGTACTTC. Based on the CDR3 plus reference TRBV9 and TRBJ2-7, the full variable domain is DSGVTQTPKHLITATGQRVTLRCSPRSGDLSVYWYQQSLDQGLQFLIQYYNGEERAKGNILERFSAQQFPDLHSELNLSSLELGDSALYFCASSVAAVGYEQYFGPGTRLTVT.

V gene TRBV19 combines with J gene TRBJ2-7; 7 bases agree with TRBD1. The ends lost 3 bases at V and 4 bases at J; junction bases unmatched: 3. This CDR3 region has 13 residues. The germline V gene has CDR1 LNHDA and CDR2 SQIVND (reference sequence). The CDR3 DNA reads as TGTGCCAGTAGTATTGGACAGGTGTACGAGCAGTACTTC. This translates into CASSIGQVYEQYF.

The chain recombines TRBV5-4 with TRBJ1-2; D perhaps matches TRBD1 (5 bases). The CDR3 is 13 residues long. The V end lost 1 base, the J end lost 8 bases, and 12 bases lay between the germline ends. Germline assignment: CDR1 SGHNT and CDR2 YYREEE (reference sequence). Here the CDR3 reads CASSLPLGGGYTF. Here the CDR3 DNA reads TGTGCCAGCAGCTTGCCCCTCGGGGGGGGCTACACCTTC.

CDR3 sequence: CASRGGQDNEKLFF. CDR3 coding DNA: TGTGCCAGTAGGGGGGGACAGGACAACGAAAAACTGTTTTTT. The chain recombines TRBV19 with TRBJ1-4; 8 nucleotides agree with TRBD1. This CDR3 spans 14 amino acids. Losses at the gene ends were 6 bases for V and 8 bases for J; bases not matched to a gene: 8. The V gene's germline CDR1 is LNHDA and CDR2 SQIVND (reference sequence).

The chain employs TRBV6-1 and TRBJ1-1; no clear D. Trimming shortened V by 4 bases and J by 5 bases, and 11 bases separated the two germline ends. Germline values: CDR1 MNHNS, CDR2 SASEGT. The CDR3 has 13 residues. CDR3 nucleotide sequence: TGTGCCAGCAGTGTCACGGGAGGAACTGAAGCTTTCTTT. Protein sequence: CASSVTGGTEAFF.

The gene calls are TRBV27 and TRBJ2-1, with 10 positions matching TRBD1. V was clipped by 5 bases and J by 5 bases; unmatched bases: 9. This CDR3 is 16 amino acids long. CDR1 is MNHEY, CDR2 SMNVEV, per germline (reference sequence). DNA of the CDR3: TGTGCCAGCAGTCAGAGACAGGGGGCAATACACAATGAGCAGTTCTTC. Translated: CASSQRQGAIHNEQFF.

The CDR3: CSASTAGGYTF. The CDR3 DNA sequence: TGCAGTGCTAGTACCGCGGGGGGCTACACCTTC. The rearrangement joins TRBV20-1 to TRBJ1-2; D unresolved. Between the trimmed V and J ends, which lost 3 bases and 8 bases, there was a span of 10 bases. The CDR3 has 11 residues. Germline CDR1 reads DFQATT; CDR2 reads SNEGSKA (reference sequence).

V gene TRBV6-6 combines with J gene TRBJ2-1; 9 nucleotides line up with TRBD1. The CDR3 has 15 amino acids. Germline V gene data show CDR1 as MNHNY and CDR2 as SVGAGI (reference sequence). After removal of 6 bases from V and 1 base from J, the junction contained 4 bases not matched to a gene. The CDR3 loop reads CASSPGTGSYNEQFF. The CDR3 DNA reads as TGTGCCAGCAGCCCCGGGACAGGGTCCTACAATGAGCAGTTCTTC.

J is TRBJ1-2 and V is TRBV5-8, with 7 bases matching TRBD1. Germline CDR1 and CDR2: SGHTS and YDEGEE. This CDR3 spans 12 amino acids. Losses at the gene ends were 4 bases for V and 8 bases for J; bases not matched to a gene: 5. The CDR3 region has the DNA TGTGCCAGCAGCCAACAGGGGAGAGGCTACACCTTC. It yields the protein CASSQQGRGYTF.

The V gene is TRBV29-1, the J gene TRBJ1-1, with a possible D match to TRBD1 (6 bases). The length of the CDR3 is 14 residues. Trimming left V 4 bases short and J 1 base short, with 13 bases between. Germline V gene sequence: CDR1 SQVTM, CDR2 ANQGSEA. CDR3 protein: CSVVRQAQNTEAFF. Here the CDR3 DNA reads TGCAGCGTTGTTAGACAGGCCCAGAACACTGAAGCTTTCTTT.

CDR3 DNA sequence: TGTGCCATCAGTGAATCCTCAGGGGGCGCCGACGAGCAGTACTTC. It translates to CAISESSGGADEQYF. The chain has TRBV10-3 and TRBJ2-7, with 8 nucleotides matching TRBD1. Unmatched junction bases numbered 9, after V lost 3 bases and J lost 5 bases. Germline loops: CDR1 ENHRY, CDR2 SYGVKD. This CDR3 region has 15 residues.

The rearrangement links TRBV15 to TRBJ1-1, with 10 bases fitting TRBD1. V trimming: 5 bases; J trimming: 0 bases; junction bases outside the gene matches: 9. CDR1 LNHNV and CDR2 YYDKDF come from the germline V gene (reference sequence). The CDR3 extends over 17 amino acids. The CDR3 bases are TGTGCCACCAGCGACCGGACAGGGGGTCTCGTGAACACTGAAGCTTTCTTT. It encodes CATSDRTGGLVNTEAFF. Variable domain in full (rest from reference TRBV15 and TRBJ1-1): DAMVIQNPRYQVTQFGKPVTLSCSQTLNHNVMYWYQQKSSQAPKLLFHYYDKDFNNEADTPDNFQSRRPNTSFCFLDIRSPGLGDTAMYLCATSDRTGGLVNTEAFFGQGTRLTVV.

This chain uses TRBV5-1 with TRBJ2-5, with 7 bases lining up with TRBD1. Trimming removed 2 bases from V and 3 bases from J; junction bases left unmatched: 4. There are 14 residues in the CDR3. Germline-derived CDR1 and CDR2 are SGHRS and YFSETQ. The CDR3 coding sequence is TGCGCCAGCAGCTTCCGGGACAGTAAAGAGACCCAGTACTTC. Translated: CASSFRDSKETQYF.

The chain joins TRBV4-2 to TRBJ2-3; 11 bases match TRBD1. CDR1 LGHNA and CDR2 YNFKEQ come from the germline V gene. The trim removed 3 bases at V and 1 base at J, leaving 3 bases unmatched. The CDR3 loop spans 16 amino acids. CDR3 sequence (DNA): TGTGCCAGCAGCCAGAGGACAGGGGGCGGCACAGATACGCAGTATTTT. The encoded protein is CASSQRTGGGTDTQYF.